This paragraph covers one T cell receptor (beta chain) sequence. Its target is unknown. The sample originates from a study of cytomegalovirus exposure and HLA in healthy donors. Study outcomes and limitations: Among TCR sequences, most were rare, though some public TCRs appeared in many donors. The presence/absence work took it that sequencing depth was about the same across donors. The authors later linked a missense DCLRE1C variant to TCR beta V- and J-gene trimming.

13 Jbeta primers and 60 Vbeta primers were used for the PCR. Clones were sequenced by immunoSEQ multiplex PCR, and TCRdb holds only the in-frame ones, with some missing. The repertoire table contains more than 45,000 clones. The V end lost 7 bases, the J end lost 1 base, and 10 bases lay between the germline ends. From germline, CDR1 is LNHDA and CDR2 SQIVND (reference sequence). This CDR3 spans 14 amino acids. The gene calls are TRBV19 and TRBJ2-2, with a possible D match to TRBD1 (6 bases). The specimen sequenced was PBMCs. The origin of this receptor is a woman between 25 and 40 years old in good health and CMV-seropositive. The chain's CDR3 is CASTRDKNTGELFF. CDR3 nucleotide sequence: TGTGCCAGTACCCGGGACAAGAACACCGGGGAGCTGTTTTTT.